The clone carrying this T cell receptor beta chain has only one observation. Its antigen is not identified. The data stem from a study of memory CD4+ T cells and cytomegalovirus serostatus. Study-wide background: This sample comes from healthy Belgian adults, eight to ten CMV seropositive, 24 seronegative. General observations from the study: CD4+ memory repertoires contained about two fifths of the 164 reported CMV TCRbeta sequences.

Single viable CD3+CD4+CD8-CD45RO+ cells were sorted as the memory CD4+ T cells. Total CD4+ T cells were enriched by CD4 positive selection. The V and J ends lost 7 bases and 6 bases, in that order; junction bases with no gene match: 10. CDR1 GTSNPN and CDR2 SVGIG come from the germline V gene (reference sequence). The CDR3 contains 13 residues. As originally analysed: After removing out-of-frame reads, 2,204,828 distinct TCRbeta sequences remained. Method: immunoSEQ multiplex PCR; TCRdb's copy keeps in-frame clones and lacks some. D and trimming come from the DNA, and the V and J calls and clone size come from that table. The profile shows roughly 40,000 clones, over 60% of them singletons.

V is TRBV30 and J is TRBJ1-2, with 8 bases aligning to TRBD1. Input material: memory CD4+ T cells from blood. This TCR was recovered from an adult in good health and CMV-seronegative. In DNA form, the CDR3 reads TGTGCCTCCTATCTACAGGGGGTGCATGGCTACACCTTC. Protein product: CASYLQGVHGYTF.